This T cell receptor (beta chain) was sequenced for a study of monozygotic twins with inflammatory bowel disease. Study results and caveats: IBD patients shared fewer clonotypes with other individuals than healthy twins, especially patients with disease activity signs. No discrimination was achieved between different T cell subtypes.

For every TCR library, roughly 3.5 ug of total RNA was used. Each of TCRalpha and TCRbeta cDNA went through two nested PCRs, lasting around 15 and 9 cycles. Each CDR3 protein gets one entry in TCRdb, which reprocessed the 5' RACE reads and gives no DNA. This sample contains about 210,000 distinct CDR3 sequences. On this clonotype itself: Its matching antigen is unknown.

Sequencing was performed on blood. The TCR was taken from a human donor with ulcerative colitis or Crohn's disease, or a healthy co-twin of an affected twin (not recorded which).

The CDR3 loop is CASGYAGDYEQYF. The genes are TRBV7-9 and TRBJ2-7. Per the germline V gene, CDR1 is SEHNR and CDR2 is FQNEAQ (reference sequence). The CDR3 runs to 13 residues.